This record looks at one TCR beta chain sequence and its context. The antigen remains undetermined. Trimming took off 1 base at V and 7 bases at J, with 19 bases between the two ends. The CDR3 loop spans 16 amino acids. Germline CDR1 is SEHNR and CDR2 is FQNEAQ (reference sequence). The primer mix had 60 Vbeta and 13 Jbeta primers. Using immunoSEQ multiplex PCR, the repertoire was profiled, and TCRdb retains in-frame clones only, with some absent. The sample carries 170,000 or so clones, roughly 82% recorded once. The sample originates from a study of cytomegalovirus exposure and HLA in healthy donors. Study-level points and caveats: A later analysis appeared to link common viral pathogens to several of the most significant clusters. Trimming of TCR beta V- and J-genes showed a link, identified in a later analysis, to a missense DCLRE1C variant. Despite most TCR sequences being rare, some public TCRs occurred in many donors.

The sample comprised PBMCs. The chain is built from TRBV7-9 and TRBJ1-2, with D possibly being TRBD1 (5 bases). The clonotype comes from a man aged 50 to 59 in good health and CMV-seropositive. For the CDR3, the DNA is TGTGCCAGCAGCTTAGGCAGTACAGGAGTTAGGCCTGGCTACACCTTC. Translation gives CASSLGSTGVRPGYTF.